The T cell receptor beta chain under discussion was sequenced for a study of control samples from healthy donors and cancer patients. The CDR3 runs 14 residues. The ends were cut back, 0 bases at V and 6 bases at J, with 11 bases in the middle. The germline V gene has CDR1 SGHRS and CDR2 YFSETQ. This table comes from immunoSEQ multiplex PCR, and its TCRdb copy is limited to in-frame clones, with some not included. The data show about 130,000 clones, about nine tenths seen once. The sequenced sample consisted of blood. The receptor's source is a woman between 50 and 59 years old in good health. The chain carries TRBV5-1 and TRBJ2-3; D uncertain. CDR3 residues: CASSLEVGSDTQYF. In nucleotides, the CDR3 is TGCGCCAGCAGCTTGGAGGTCGGATCGGATACGCAGTATTTT. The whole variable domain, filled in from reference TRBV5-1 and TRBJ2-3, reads KAGVTQTPRYLIKTRGQQVTLSCSPISGHRSVSWYQQTPGQGLQFLFEYFSETQRNKGNFPGRFSGRQFSNSRSEMNVSTLELGDSALYLCASSLEVGSDTQYFGPGTRLTVL.